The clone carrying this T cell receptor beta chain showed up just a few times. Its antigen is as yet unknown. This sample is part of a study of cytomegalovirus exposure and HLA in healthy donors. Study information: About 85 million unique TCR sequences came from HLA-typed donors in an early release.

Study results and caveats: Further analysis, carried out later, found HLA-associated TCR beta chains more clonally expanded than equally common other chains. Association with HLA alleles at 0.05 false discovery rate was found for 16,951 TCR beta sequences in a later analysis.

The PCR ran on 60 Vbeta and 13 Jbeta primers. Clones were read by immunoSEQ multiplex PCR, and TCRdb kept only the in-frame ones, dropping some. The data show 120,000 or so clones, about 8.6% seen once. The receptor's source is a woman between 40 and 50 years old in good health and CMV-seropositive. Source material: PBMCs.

CDR3 protein: CASSSRTGPGNTIYF. The CDR3 DNA sequence: TGTGCCAGCAGCTCAAGGACAGGCCCTGGAAACACCATATATTTT. This chain links TRBV7-9 with TRBJ1-3; 7 nucleotides agree with TRBD1. The CDR3 covers 15 residues. The junction had 5 bases not matched to a gene; V was cut back by 4 bases and J by 2 bases. In germline, CDR1 is SEHNR, CDR2 FQNEAQ (reference sequence). Filled out from reference TRBV7-9 and TRBJ1-3, the complete variable domain reads DTGVSQNPRHKITKRGQNVTFRCDPISEHNRLYWYRQTLGQGPEFLTYFQNEAQLEKSRLLSDRFSAERPKGSFSTLEIQRTEQGDSAMYLCASSSRTGPGNTIYFGEGSWLTVV.